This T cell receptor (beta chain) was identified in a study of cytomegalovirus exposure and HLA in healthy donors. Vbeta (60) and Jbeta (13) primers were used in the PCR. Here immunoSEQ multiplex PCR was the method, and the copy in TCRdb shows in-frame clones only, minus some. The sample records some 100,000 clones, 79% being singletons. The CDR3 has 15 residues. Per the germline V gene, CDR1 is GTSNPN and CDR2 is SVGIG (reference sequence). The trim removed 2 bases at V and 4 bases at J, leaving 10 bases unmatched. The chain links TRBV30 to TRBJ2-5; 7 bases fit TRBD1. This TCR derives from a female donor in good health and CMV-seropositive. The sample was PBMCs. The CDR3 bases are TGTGCCTGGAGTCTGGGGCAGGGGGTAGGAGAGACCCAGTACTTC. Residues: CAWSLGQGVGETQYF. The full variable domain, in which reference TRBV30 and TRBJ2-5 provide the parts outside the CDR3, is SQTIHQWPATLVQPVGSPLSLECTVEGTSNPNLYWYRQAAGRGLQLLFYSVGIGQISSEVPQNLSASRPQDRQFILSSKKLLLSDSGFYLCAWSLGQGVGETQYFGPGTRLLVL.